One and the same sample provided the 17 T cell receptor beta chains below, sequenced in a study of blood T cell repertoires in COVID-19. Profiling relied on immunoSEQ multiplex PCR, and the TCRdb table lists in-frame clones only, not all of them. The sample has 240,000 or so clones, approximately 78% seen once; the top ten hold 9.5% to 15%. Sequenced input: peripheral blood. Source of these receptors: a woman aged 55-70 years with active or convalescent COVID-19.

CDR3 nucleotides: TGTGCCAGCAGCCAAAGTAGGACAGCGATAGGGGAGACCCAGTACTTC. Translating it yields CASSQSRTAIGETQYF. This chain joins TRBV14 and TRBJ2-5, with D maybe TRBD1 (6 bases). Germline loops: CDR1 SGHDN, CDR2 FVKESK. Trimming took off 2 bases at V and 5 bases at J, with 18 bases between the two ends. The CDR3 spans 16 residues.

This clone was seen many times. The chain couples TRBV5-4 to TRBJ1-1, with D unclear. V was clipped by 4 bases and J by 2 bases, with 9 bases between them. Germline V CDR1 and CDR2: SGHNT, YYREEE (reference sequence). The CDR3 extends over 13 amino acids. DNA of the CDR3: TGTGCCAGCAGCGAAGACACCAACACTGAAGCTTTCTTT. Translated, it gives CASSEDTNTEAFF.

This chain connects TRBV2 to TRBJ2-4; unclear D gene. V was shortened by 4 bases and J by 0 bases, with 7 bases between the two germline ends. Germline V gene lookup returns CDR1 SNHLY and CDR2 FYNNEI. The CDR3 loop spans 14 amino acids. The CDR3 spells CASSGLLAKNIQYF. For the CDR3, the DNA is TGTGCCAGCAGTGGACTCCTAGCCAAAAACATTCAGTACTTC.

This clone has a single count. This chain joins TRBV6-2 or TRBV6-3 and TRBJ2-1, with 11 bases lining up with TRBD2. J lost 7 bases, V lost 5 bases, and 13 bases had no gene match. The V gene's germline CDR1 is MNHEY and CDR2 SVGEGT. CDR3 length: 17 residues. The CDR3 sequence: CASSREGLAGGRNEQFF. CDR3 DNA: TGTGCCAGCAGTAGGGAGGGGCTAGCGGGGGGCCGGAATGAGCAGTTCTTC.

The rearrangement uses TRBV5-1 and TRBJ1-3; possibly TRBD1 for D (5 bases). The V end lost 0 bases, the J end lost 4 bases, and 14 bases lay between the germline ends. The CDR3 has 16 residues. The germline CDR1 and CDR2 sequences are SGHRS and YFSETQ. The CDR3 here is CASSLGTRGSGNTIYF. CDR3 DNA: TGCGCCAGCAGCTTGGGGACTAGGGGAAGCGGAAACACCATATATTTT.

V and J are TRBV18 and TRBJ2-7, with TRBD2 matching 7 bases. The V gene's germline CDR1 is KGHSH and CDR2 LQKENI. This CDR3 spans 14 amino acids. V lost 4 bases and J lost 3; bases outside the gene matches: 6. As DNA, the CDR3 is TGTGCCAGCTCACTAGCCGGGACTAACTACGAGCAGTACTTC. This encodes CASSLAGTNYEQYF.

This clone has a handful of counts. V gene TRBV25-1 combines with J gene TRBJ1-5; D uncertain. Trimming removed 6 bases from V and 0 bases from J, with 9 bases in between. Germline CDR1 and CDR2: MGHDK and SYGVNS. The CDR3 is 14 amino acids. The CDR3 DNA is TGTGCCAGCAGCCCTTCCTATAGCAATCAGCCCCAGCATTTT. As protein: CASSPSYSNQPQHF. Filled out from reference TRBV25-1 and TRBJ1-5, the complete variable domain reads EADIYQTPRYLVIGTGKKITLECSQTMGHDKMYWYQQDPGMELHLIHYSYGVNSTEKGDLSSESTVSRIRTEHFPLTLESARPSHTSQYLCASSPSYSNQPQHFGDGTRLSIL.

This chain connects TRBV6-1 to TRBJ1-5; D possibly corresponds to TRBD1 (5 bases). Germline lookup yields CDR1 MNHNS and CDR2 SASEGT. V was pared by 3 bases and J by 2 bases, with 17 bases between. The CDR3 totals 17 residues. CDR3 DNA sequence: TGTGCCAGCAGTGATGGTCAGGGTGGACGGGGCAATCAGCCCCAGCATTTT. It yields the protein CASSDGQGGRGNQPQHF.

This chain links TRBV4-1 with TRBJ2-5; 15 bases fit TRBD2. Trimming took 0 bases from V and 0 from J; bases not matched to a gene: 8. The CDR3 length is 20 residues. The germline gives CDR1 MGHRA, CDR2 YSYEKL. The CDR3, as DNA: TGCGCCAGCAGCCAAGATAGTGCTGGGACTAGCGGGGGGTACCAAGAGACCCAGTACTTC. Amino acids: CASSQDSAGTSGGYQETQYF.

About this clone: Additional DNA sequences in this sample encode the identical CDR3. The chain links TRBV25-1 to TRBJ2-1, with D tentatively TRBD2 (6 bases). CDR3 size: 12 residues. Trimming cost V 4 bases and J 7 bases, with 8 bases left between them. Germline V CDR1 and CDR2: MGHDK, SYGVNS. As DNA, the CDR3 is TGTGCCAGCAGTGTTGGGGGGAATGAGCAGTTCTTC. This sequence encodes CASSVGGNEQFF.

The genes are TRBV6-5 and TRBJ1-2; D perhaps matches TRBD1 (5 bases). Trimming removed 0 bases at V and 0 bases at J, with 8 bases between. Germline V gives CDR1 MNHEY, CDR2 SVGAGI. The CDR3 is made up of 15 amino acids. CDR3 sequence: CASSYSGGTNYGYTF. As DNA, the CDR3 is TGTGCCAGCAGTTACTCCGGGGGTACTAACTATGGCTACACCTTC.

The chain uses TRBV6-5 and TRBJ2-7; 8 bases align to TRBD2. This CDR3 contains 16 residues. In germline, CDR1 is MNHEY, CDR2 SVGAGI. After removal of 0 bases from V and 2 bases from J, the junction contained 6 bases not matched to a gene. DNA for the CDR3: TGTGCCAGCAGTTACTCGTTTCGGGGGGGCACCTACGAGCAGTACTTC. Translation gives CASSYSFRGGTYEQYF.

The V and J genes are TRBV27 and TRBJ1-2; D is unresolved. Germline V gene data show CDR1 as MNHEY and CDR2 as SMNVEV (reference sequence). There are 15 residues in the CDR3. Trimming removed 6 bases at V and 2 bases at J, with 16 bases between. The CDR3 region has the DNA TGTGCCAGCAGCCGGTTCACGGGGATGAACTATGGCTACACCTTC. This gives the protein CASSRFTGMNYGYTF.

The rearrangement uses TRBV6-5 and TRBJ2-5; 7 bases match TRBD1. The length of the CDR3 is 14 residues. V dropped 4 bases and J dropped 7; count of bases not matched to a gene: 9. Per the germline V gene, CDR1 is MNHEY and CDR2 is SVGAGI. In nucleotides, the CDR3 is TGTGCCAGCAGTTTGACAGGGACGCGAGGGACCCAGTACTTC. Translation: CASSLTGTRGTQYF.

The V and J genes are TRBV7-9 and TRBJ1-1, with 10 bases lining up with TRBD1. V lost 2 bases, J lost 4 bases, and 4 bases stayed unmatched. The CDR3 loop spans 15 amino acids. Germline CDR1 is SEHNR and CDR2 is FQNEAQ (reference sequence). The CDR3 sequence is CASSLPGQGRTEAFF. DNA of the CDR3: TGTGCCAGCAGCTTACCGGGACAGGGGCGCACTGAAGCTTTCTTT.

This clone has only a few counts. The chain links TRBV7-9 to TRBJ1-3; 9 bases fit TRBD1. The CDR3 has 17 residues. CDR1 is SEHNR and CDR2 is FQNEAQ in the germline V gene (reference sequence). With V trimmed by 3 bases and J by 0 bases, 6 bases remained unmatched. As DNA, the CDR3 is TGTGCCAGCAGCTTTCCGGGACAGGGATCCTCTGGAAACACCATATATTTT. This translates into CASSFPGQGSSGNTIYF. The entire variable domain, with the rest obtained from reference TRBV7-9 and TRBJ1-3, is as follows: DTGVSQNPRHKITKRGQNVTFRCDPISEHNRLYWYRQTLGQGPEFLTYFQNEAQLEKSRLLSDRFSAERPKGSFSTLEIQRTEQGDSAMYLCASSFPGQGSSGNTIYFGEGSWLTVV.

Regarding this clone: Germline and junction disagree at one end, which may indicate a read error. The V gene is TRBV7-7, the J gene TRBJ2-3, with 8 bases that match TRBD1. Germline V gives CDR1 SSHAT, CDR2 FNYEAQ (reference sequence). The CDR3 covers 15 residues. In DNA form, the CDR3 reads TGTGCTAGCAGCCAGGACAGGGTTAGCACAGATACGCAGTATTTT. Protein: CASSQDRVSTDTQYF.